This T cell receptor beta chain was recorded in a study of cytomegalovirus exposure and HLA in healthy donors. The V gene's germline CDR1 is MNHEY and CDR2 SMNVEV (reference sequence). The V and J ends lost 2 bases and 4 bases, in that order; junction bases with no gene match: 0. The CDR3 sequence is 14 residues long. Study results and limitations: In a later analysis, common viral pathogens appeared linked to several of the most significant clusters. The study designated some 180 TCR beta chains cytomegalovirus-associated. In a later analysis, at a false discovery rate of 0.05, some 15,000 TCR beta sequences were associated with HLA alleles.

The primer mix had 60 Vbeta and 13 Jbeta primers. This table comes from immunoSEQ multiplex PCR, and its TCRdb copy is limited to in-frame clones, with some not included. Among 95,000 to 150,000 clones listed, over 60% were seen once. As concerns this clone: Its target is not known.

V and J are TRBV27 and TRBJ2-7; 12 nucleotides line up with TRBD2. The source is a man between 18 and 35 years old in good health and CMV-seronegative. The specimen sequenced was PBMCs. DNA for the CDR3: TGTGCCAGCAGTTTACTAGCGGGGGGGTACGAGCAGTACTTC. Its protein product is CASSLLAGGYEQYF.